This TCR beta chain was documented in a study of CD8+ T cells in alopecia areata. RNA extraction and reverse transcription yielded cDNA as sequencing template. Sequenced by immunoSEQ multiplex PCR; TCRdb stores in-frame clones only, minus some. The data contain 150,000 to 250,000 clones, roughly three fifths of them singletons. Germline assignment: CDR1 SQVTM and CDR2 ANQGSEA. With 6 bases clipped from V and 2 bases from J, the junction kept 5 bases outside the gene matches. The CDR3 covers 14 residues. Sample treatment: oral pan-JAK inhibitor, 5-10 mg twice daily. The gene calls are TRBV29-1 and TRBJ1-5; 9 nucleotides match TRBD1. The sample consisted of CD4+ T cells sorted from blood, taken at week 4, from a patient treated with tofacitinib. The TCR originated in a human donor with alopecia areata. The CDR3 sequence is CSVQQGAGNQPQHF. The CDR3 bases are TGCAGCGTCCAACAGGGGGCTGGCAATCAGCCCCAGCATTTT.